What follows are 24 T cell receptor beta chains derived from one specimen sequenced in a study of regulatory T cells in long-lasting Graves disease (dated by TCRdb to the early 2020s). The meaning of the sample's time point label: persistent/refractory GD, antithyroid drugs over 5 years with positive TRAb. For both TCR sequencing and RNA sequencing, RNA was extracted from PBMCs in TRIzol. Libraries were prepared through multiplex PCR. Sequencer: Illumina HiSeq 4000. TCR beta libraries were built with iRepertoire HTBI primers and Arm-PCR amplification of CDR3 regions. The raw public data were reprocessed by TCRdb itself: fastp quality trimming at Q25, MiXCR clonotype calling, in-frame beta chains only. Records with the same CDR3 protein are collapsed into one entry carrying the most frequent genes and DNA. For this sample there are hundreds of thousands of distinct CDR3 sequences; 20% to 25% appear just once. The ten largest clones capture roughly an eighth of the sample.

The sequencing here drew on peripheral blood mononuclear cells (PBMCs), taken when the disease was refractory, from a patient treated with antithyroid drugs. The receptors stem from a female donor with Graves disease.

The table lists this clonotype with many counts. The chain is built from TRBV3-1 and TRBJ2-5, with TRBD2 matching over 10 bases. V dropped 3 bases and J dropped 0; count of bases not matched to a gene: 7. This CDR3 comprises 17 residues. Germline V gene sequence: CDR1 LGHDT, CDR2 YNNKEL (reference sequence). The CDR3 spells CASSHRVAGGNQETQYF. CDR3 bases: TGTGCCAGCAGCCACAGGGTAGCGGGAGGAAACCAAGAGACCCAGTACTTC.

This clonotype was counted many times. The chain's CDR3 is CASSYVPGQGVYSGELFF. The CDR3 coding sequence is TGTGCCAGCAGTTACGTACCGGGACAGGGGGTTTACAGCGGGGAGCTGTTTTTT. The V and J genes are TRBV6-5 and TRBJ2-2, with TRBD1 matching 11 bases. V lost 2 bases and J lost 7; bases outside the gene matches: 12. There are 18 residues in the CDR3. Germline CDR1 MNHEY, CDR2 SVGAGI.

The rearrangement links TRBV5-8 to TRBJ2-1, with 9 bases identical to TRBD2. CDR1 and CDR2 (germline): SGHTS, YDEGEE. The CDR3 covers 15 residues. V trimming: 2 bases; J trimming: 10 bases; junction bases outside the gene matches: 10. The CDR3 DNA reads TGTGCCAGCAGCTTAGAAGCGGGGGGTGTTCACGAGCAGTTCTTC. It codes for CASSLEAGGVHEQFF.

Notes on this clonotype: This is likely a read error, given that the CDR3 carries no conserved phenylalanine or tryptophan at its end. V is TRBV11-2 and J is TRBJ2-4; 7 bases line up with TRBD2. Germline assignment: CDR1 SGHAT and CDR2 FQNNGV. The CDR3 is made up of 15 amino acids. V gave up 1 base and J gave up 3 bases; unmatched junction bases: 3. CDR3 protein: CASSLGGGIKNIQYL. CDR3 nucleotide sequence: TGTGCCAGCAGCTTAGGGGGAGGGATCAAAAACATTCAGTACCTC.

This clonotype was seen repeatedly, ten times or more. The rearrangement links TRBV3-1 to TRBJ2-7; D is unresolved. Per germline, CDR1 LGHDT and CDR2 YNNKEL (reference sequence). Trimming pared 4 bases from V and 6 bases from J, leaving 19 bases between. This CDR3 is 15 amino acids long. The CDR3 here is CASSPRSGKDGEQYF. CDR3 DNA sequence: TGTGCCAGCAGCCCCCGAAGTGGGAAGGACGGCGAGCAGTACTTC.

This clonotype occurred many times. The rearrangement uses TRBV10-3 and TRBJ2-7, with 8 bases identical to TRBD2. The CDR3 loop spans 12 amino acids. V trimming: 10 bases; J trimming: 7 bases; junction bases outside the gene matches: 9. CDR1 is ENHRY and CDR2 is SYGVKD in the germline V gene. Here the CDR3 DNA reads TGTGCCACAAAGCGGGAGTTGGGAGAGCAGTACTTC. It specifies CATKRELGEQYF.

This clonotype was counted between two and nine times. This sequence joins TRBV11-2 and TRBJ1-2; 12 bases are shared with TRBD1. Germline V gives CDR1 SGHAT, CDR2 FQNNGV. After removal of 3 bases from V and 3 bases from J, the junction contained 8 bases not matched to a gene. The CDR3 extends over 17 amino acids. CDR3 coding DNA: TGTGCCAGCAGCTTTCCGGGACAGGGGGCGCAGCACTATGGCTACACCTTC. Translated: CASSFPGQGAQHYGYTF.

This clonotype has only a few counts. The chain carries TRBV25-1 and TRBJ1-2, with TRBD1 matching over 7 bases. This CDR3 has 14 amino acids. Germline CDR1 reads MGHDK; CDR2 reads SYGVNS. With 9 bases clipped from V and 1 base from J, the junction kept 8 bases outside the gene matches. Here the CDR3 DNA reads TGTGCCAGTGCTCCGGGACAGCTTAACTATGGCTACACCTTC. It codes for CASAPGQLNYGYTF.

Concerning this clonotype itself: The missing conserved phenylalanine or tryptophan at the end of this CDR3 makes a read error likely. The chain carries TRBV18 and TRBJ1-1; maybe TRBD1 (5 bases). Germline CDR1 and CDR2: KGHSH and LQKENI. V shed 2 bases and J shed 1 base, with 5 bases lying between them. The length of the CDR3 is 13 residues. CDR3 DNA: TGTGCCAGCTCACCAGGGGCGAACACTGAAGCTTTCTCT. Translating it yields CASSPGANTEAFS.

This clonotype was counted many times. This sequence joins TRBV7-9 and TRBJ1-5; TRBD1 aligns across 7 bases. V dropped 1 base and J dropped 2; count of bases not matched to a gene: 5. The CDR3 totals 16 residues. Germline CDR1 is SEHNR and CDR2 is FQNEAQ (reference sequence). The DNA for the CDR3 is TGTGCCAGCAGCTTAGAGGCGGGGACAGGCAATCAGCCCCAGCATTTT. Amino acid sequence: CASSLEAGTGNQPQHF.

With respect to this clonotype: This may arise from a read error, as a much more abundant clone is one base away. The V call is TRBV29-1, the J call TRBJ2-5; possibly TRBD1 or TRBD2 for D (7 bases each). The CDR3 is made up of 15 amino acids. V was shortened by 3 bases and J by 0 bases, with 14 bases between the two germline ends. CDR1 and CDR2 (germline): SQVTM, ANQGSEA. The CDR3 DNA sequence: TGCAGCGTTGAGAGGGGGCTAGCGGACCAAGAGACCCAGTACTTC. Encoded protein: CSVERGLADQETQYF.

This clonotype has a handful of counts. The chain joins TRBV20-1 to TRBJ1-6; 10 bases align to TRBD1. In germline, CDR1 is DFQATT, CDR2 SNEGSKA (reference sequence). The CDR3 has 18 residues. V shed 0 bases, J shed 8 bases, and the junction held 13 bases outside the gene matches. The chain's CDR3 is CSARDGDLGQGVYSPLHF. CDR3 in DNA: TGCAGTGCTAGAGATGGCGATCTAGGACAGGGGGTGTATTCACCCCTCCACTTT.

This clonotype was recorded a few times. V gene TRBV11-2 combines with J gene TRBJ2-1; 10 nucleotides match TRBD1. V dropped 5 bases and J dropped 7; count of bases not matched to a gene: 8. Germline CDR1 SGHAT, CDR2 FQNNGV. The length of the CDR3 is 15 residues. The CDR3 DNA is TGTGCCAGCAGCAGACAGGGGGCATCTTGGAATGAGCAGTTCTTC. Protein product: CASSRQGASWNEQFF.

This clonotype has at least ten counts. Written as DNA, the CDR3 is TGTGCCAGCAGTCTACGGAGGGTAGCCTACGAGCAGTACTTC. Protein product: CASSLRRVAYEQYF. The rearrangement uses TRBV28 and TRBJ2-7, with D maybe TRBD2 (6 bases). V was clipped by 5 bases and J by 2 bases, with 13 bases between them. CDR3 size: 14 residues. From germline, CDR1 is MDHEN and CDR2 SYDVKM.

This clonotype was recorded many times. This chain uses TRBV7-3 with TRBJ1-1; 8 bases fit TRBD1. From germline, CDR1 is SGHTA and CDR2 FQGTGA. The V gene end was trimmed by 5 bases and the J gene end by 0 bases; junction bases not matched to a gene: 5. The length of the CDR3 is 15 residues. The CDR3 is CASSHRTGMNTEAFF. CDR3 DNA sequence: TGTGCCAGCAGCCACCGGACAGGGATGAACACTGAAGCTTTCTTT. Supplemented by reference TRBV7-3 and TRBJ1-1, the full variable domain reads GAGVSQTPSNKVTEKGKYVELRCDPISGHTALYWYRQSLGQGPEFLIYFQGTGAADDSGLPNDRFFAVRPEGSVSTLKIQRTERGDSAVYLCASSHRTGMNTEAFFGQGTRLTVV.

CDR3 in DNA: TGCGCCAGCCAGCCCGGAGGGGGCTCTGGAAACACCATATATTTT. Amino acid sequence: CASQPGGGSGNTIYF. The V and J genes are TRBV5-1 and TRBJ1-3; D possibly corresponds to TRBD1 (6 bases). The CDR3 has 15 residues. Germline V CDR1 and CDR2: SGHRS, YFSETQ. Trimming pared 7 bases from V and 0 bases from J, leaving 14 bases between.

This clonotype showed up many times. V gene TRBV6-1 combines with J gene TRBJ2-2; D might be TRBD1 (6 bases). The CDR3 totals 15 residues. The V gene lost 5 bases and the J gene lost 8 bases, with 18 bases spanning the gap. Germline V lookup: CDR1 MNHNS, CDR2 SASEGT. The CDR3 spells CASSTTGIQTGELFF. The CDR3 DNA follows: TGTGCCAGCAGTACAACAGGGATTCAGACGGGGGAGCTGTTTTTT.

Turning to this clonotype: Being one base from a much bigger clone, this may be a read error. This sequence joins TRBV28 and TRBJ2-7; D is perhaps TRBD2 (6 bases). Germline lookup yields CDR1 MDHEN and CDR2 SYDVKM. The CDR3 length is 15 residues. V lost 7 bases to trimming and J lost 2 bases, with 18 bases between them. CDR3 bases: TGTGCCAGCACCCCCCCGGCAGGAGGGGCCTACGAGCAGTACTTC. This sequence encodes CASTPPAGGAYEQYF.

V and J are TRBV5-1 and TRBJ2-7; 11 positions agree with TRBD1. CDR1 SGHRS and CDR2 YFSETQ come from the germline V gene. CDR3 length: 14 residues. The trim removed 6 bases at V and 4 bases at J, leaving 6 bases unmatched. The CDR3 sequence is CASTRGQGVYEQYF. CDR3 nucleotide sequence: TGCGCCAGCACCCGGGGACAGGGGGTTTACGAGCAGTACTTC. Full variable domain (rest looked up from reference TRBV5-1 and TRBJ2-7): KAGVTQTPRYLIKTRGQQVTLSCSPISGHRSVSWYQQTPGQGLQFLFEYFSETQRNKGNFPGRFSGRQFSNSRSEMNVSTLELGDSALYLCASTRGQGVYEQYFGPGTRLTVT.

There are a few counts of this clonotype. CDR3 in DNA: TGTGCCAGCAGCTTAGCGCGACTTTGGGCCGGGGAGCTGTTTTTT. The encoded protein is CASSLARLWAGELFF. V is TRBV7-8 and J is TRBJ2-2, with unresolved D. Trimming pared 0 bases from V and 6 bases from J, leaving 11 bases between. The CDR3 extends over 15 amino acids. Germline-derived CDR1 and CDR2 are SGHVS and FQNEAQ.

Regarding this clonotype: A read error may account for a junction end that differs from germline. This chain links TRBV18 with TRBJ2-2; D is possibly TRBD1 (5 bases). This CDR3 is 16 amino acids long. CDR1 and CDR2 from the germline V gene are KGHSH and LQKENI. The CDR3 sequence: CASSPGADSNTEELFF. CDR3 DNA sequence: TGTGCCAGCTCACCTGGGGCAGACTCGAACACCGAGGAGCTGTTTTTT. Combining the CDR3 with reference TRBV18 and TRBJ2-2 gives the whole variable domain NAGVMQNPRHLVRRRGQEARLRCSPMKGHSHVYWYRQLPEEGLKFMVYLQKENIIDESGMPKERFSAEFPKEGPSILRIQQVVRGDSAAYFCASSPGADSNTEELFFGEGSRLTVL.

The rearrangement joins TRBV5-1 to TRBJ2-7; TRBD2 matches 7 bases. In germline, CDR1 is SGHRS, CDR2 YFSETQ. The CDR3 spans 14 residues. V shed 0 bases and J 5 bases; nucleotides not matched to a gene: 5. The CDR3 here is CASSLGRERDEQYF. The CDR3 bases are TGCGCCAGCAGCTTGGGGCGGGAGCGTGACGAGCAGTACTTC.

The CDR3 protein is CSASFRAGYGYTF. The CDR3 DNA sequence: TGCAGTGCTAGCTTCAGGGCAGGCTATGGCTACACCTTC. V and J are TRBV20-1 and TRBJ1-2; tentative D call: TRBD1 (5 bases). CDR1 is DFQATT and CDR2 is SNEGSKA in the germline V gene (reference sequence). Trimming stripped 3 bases from V and 4 bases from J, with 12 bases between. The CDR3 covers 13 residues.

This clonotype was observed at least ten times. The chain combines TRBV2 with TRBJ2-5; 10 nucleotides line up with TRBD2. V dropped 6 bases and J dropped 5; count of bases not matched to a gene: 15. Per the germline V gene, CDR1 is SNHLY and CDR2 is FYNNEI. The CDR3 has 17 residues. CDR3 sequence (DNA): TGTGCCAGCAGAAGAACTCTACTAGCGGGATCCAGGGAGACCCAGTACTTC. This sequence encodes CASRRTLLAGSRETQYF.